The sequence of this T cell receptor (beta chain) was determined in a study of T cell changes during pregnancy in multiple sclerosis. The CDR3 covers 15 residues. From germline, CDR1 is SGHRS and CDR2 YFSETQ. Trimming took 3 bases from V and 2 from J; bases not matched to a gene: 2. Measured with immunoSEQ multiplex PCR; TCRdb has only the in-frame clones, and not every one. The sample yields 75,000 to 100,000 clones, about 92% seen once. The source was peripheral blood, collected after pregnancy. The chain carries TRBV5-1 and TRBJ1-6, with 7 bases that match TRBD1. The sequence was collected from a female donor with multiple sclerosis, enrolled in a pregnancy study. The CDR3 loop reads CASSSDRAYNSPLHF. CDR3 coding DNA: TGCGCCAGCAGCTCCGACAGGGCCTATAATTCACCCCTCCACTTT.